This is a list of T cell receptor beta chains from one sample in a study of cytomegalovirus exposure and HLA in healthy donors. This table comes from immunoSEQ multiplex PCR, and its TCRdb copy is limited to in-frame clones, with some not included. The sample yields 95,000 to 150,000 clones, around 81% seen once. Sequencing was performed on PBMCs. The origin of the receptors is a female donor in good health and CMV-seronegative. The CDR3 runs from the conserved cysteine through the conserved F or W. Each record gives: clone size, V gene, J gene, D gene, CDR3 DNA, CDR3 protein. D genes are given only for firm matches. Rows may omit the clone size; those that give it use once, few, many or a size class.

few,TRBV27,TRBJ2-7,TRBD1,TGTGCCAGCGGGAGGACAGGGAACTACGAGCAGTACTTC,CASGRTGNYEQYF
.,TRBV10-2,TRBJ1-5,TRBD1,TGCGCCAGCCGGACAGGCGGTACAAGCAATCAGCCCCAGCATTTT,CASRTGGTSNQPQHF
.,TRBV5-1,TRBJ1-5,TRBD1,TGCGCCAGCAGCCCGGATGGACAGGGTGGGCAGCCCCAGCATTTT,CASSPDGQGGQPQHF
.,TRBV4-1,TRBJ2-2,.,TGCGCCAGCAGCCCCCCCGGCCGGTACGCGGGGAGCGCCGGGGAGCTGTTTTTT,CASSPPGRYAGSAGELFF
.,TRBV18,TRBJ1-5,.,TGTGCCAGCCACGCGAGTCAAAATCAGCCCCAGCATTTT,CASHASQNQPQHF
.,TRBV9,TRBJ1-5,.,TGTGCCAGCAGCCCGGGGGGGGGAGCGTCCTCGCCCCAGCATTTT,CASSPGGGASSPQHF
.,TRBV9,TRBJ2-3,.,TGTGCCAGCAGCGTAGGGGCCGAAGGTCGCACAGATACGCAGTATTTT,CASSVGAEGRTDTQYF
.,TRBV7-8,TRBJ2-7,.,TGTGCCAGCAGCTCAATCAAAACAGGGTACGAGCAGTACTTC,CASSSIKTGYEQYF
.,TRBV5-1,TRBJ1-2,.,TGCGCCAGCAGGGACGGGGGGGCCACTAACTATGGCTACACCTTC,CASRDGGATNYGYTF
.,TRBV4-1,TRBJ1-2,.,TGCGCCAGCAGCCAAGATCCGGAGGTTAATGGCTACACCTTC,CASSQDPEVNGYTF
.,TRBV7-3,TRBJ2-1,.,TGTGCCAGCAGCTTAGGGCAGGGAGGTGAGCAGTTCTTC,CASSLGQGGEQFF
.,TRBV4-1,TRBJ2-1,.,TGCGCCAGCAGCCAAGAGAACGCCGGGAATGAGCAGTTCTTC,CASSQENAGNEQFF
.,TRBV5-1,TRBJ2-7,TRBD2,TGCGCCAGCAGCCCGGGGGGGGGCCGGTACGAGCAGTACTTC,CASSPGGGRYEQYF
.,TRBV16,TRBJ1-2,.,TGTGCCAGCAGCCTCCTCTCGGGGGTTTCGGTAGGCTACACCTTC,CASSLLSGVSVGYTF
.,TRBV20-1,TRBJ2-1,.,TGCAGTGCGCCTGTAGTACTGAGCCAGTTCTTC,CSAPVVLSQFF
.,TRBV10-1,TRBJ2-7,TRBD1,TGCGCCAGCAGTGAGGGGGACAGGCCGACCTACGAGCAGTACTTC,CASSEGDRPTYEQYF
.,TRBV6-6,TRBJ2-1,TRBD2,TGTGCCAGCAGTTCGGTCCTAGCGGGAGTGGGTTATGAGCAGTTCTTC,CASSSVLAGVGYEQFF
.,TRBV7-9,TRBJ1-1,.,TGTGCCAGCAGCTCGATAACTATCCGGGACTGGTACGAGGAAGCTTTCTTT,CASSSITIRDWYEEAFF
.,TRBV30,TRBJ2-1,.,TGTGCCTGGAGTATGAGACAAGAGCAGTTCTTC,CAWSMRQEQFF
.,TRBV30,TRBJ1-1,.,TGTGCCTGGAGGGGCAGGGTCACTGAAGCTTTCTTT,CAWRGRVTEAFF
.,TRBV9,TRBJ2-1,TRBD2,TGTGCCAGCAGCCCGTGGACTAGCGGATACAATGAGCAGTTCTTC,CASSPWTSGYNEQFF
.,TRBV9,TRBJ1-4,TRBD1,TGTGCCAGCAGCGGCGGGACAGGGGGCGGTGAAAAACTGTTTTTT,CASSGGTGGGEKLFF
.,TRBV29-1,TRBJ1-1,TRBD1,TGCAGCGCCGCCGACAGGGGATGGGACACTGAAGCTTTCTTT,CSAADRGWDTEAFF
.,TRBV6-1,TRBJ2-2,.,TGTGCCAGCAGTGAACGAAGCGGGGGCAGGGGGGGGGAGCTGTTTTTT,CASSERSGGRGGELFF
.,TRBV5-6,TRBJ1-1,TRBD1,TGTGCCAGCAGCCCGGGACAGGGTGCCCGCGGCACTGAAGCTTTCTTT,CASSPGQGARGTEAFF
.,TRBV11-2,TRBJ2-1,.,TGTGCCAGCAGCCCCACCGACAGAAACAATGAGCAGTTCTTC,CASSPTDRNNEQFF
.,TRBV5-4,TRBJ2-7,TRBD2,TGTGCCAGCAGCTGGGGGGGGTACGAGCAGTACTTC,CASSWGGYEQYF
.,TRBV7-6,TRBJ2-7,.,TGTGCCAGCAGCTTGGACAGCGGATTCACCTACGAGCAGTACTTC,CASSLDSGFTYEQYF
.,TRBV19,TRBJ1-5,.,TGTGCCAGTAGCCCGAACAGGGCCCAGCCCCAGCATTTT,CASSPNRAQPQHF
.,TRBV19,TRBJ2-3,.,TGTGCCAGTAGCCCTGGGTGGAGGGGGACAGAGCTTCCTAGCACAGATACGCAGTATTTT,CASSPGWRGTELPSTDTQYF
.,TRBV7-9,TRBJ1-3,TRBD1,TGTGCCAGCAGCCTGGGGGACAGTGGTGGAAACACCATATATTTT,CASSLGDSGGNTIYF
.,TRBV30,TRBJ2-1,.,TGTGCCTGGAGTCGACAGCACAATGAGCAGTTCTTC,CAWSRQHNEQFF
.,TRBV5-6,TRBJ1-1,.,TGTGCCAGCAGCCCAGGGACATTTTGGACTGAAGCTTTCTTT,CASSPGTFWTEAFF
.,TRBV5-1,TRBJ2-2,TRBD2,TGCGCCAGCAGCTTGGATAGCGGGAGGGGCGGGGAGCTGTTTTTT,CASSLDSGRGGELFF
.,TRBV15,TRBJ1-2,TRBD1,TGTGCCACCAGCAGAGATAGCGGACAGGGGGCTGGCTATGGCTACACCTTC,CATSRDSGQGAGYGYTF
.,TRBV2,TRBJ1-2,.,TGTGCCAGCAGGCGACAGGAACTCGATGGCTACACCTTC,CASRRQELDGYTF
.,TRBV28,TRBJ2-7,.,TGTGCCAGCACCCCGGACTTTGGCTCCTACGAGCAGTACTTC,CASTPDFGSYEQYF
.,TRBV28,TRBJ2-6,TRBD1,TGTGCCAGCACCCCCGCGGGACAGGGGCTGTATTTGTCCAACGTCCTGACTTTC,CASTPAGQGLYLSNVLTF
few,TRBV6-1,TRBJ1-6,.,TGTGCCAGCAGTGAATATGGGCAGGGGCCCGTACTCTCTTCACCCCTCCACTTT,CASSEYGQGPVLSSPLHF
few,TRBV19,TRBJ1-1,TRBD1,TGTGCCAGTAGGGACAGGGGTGGAACTGAAGCTTTCTTT,CASRDRGGTEAFF
.,TRBV28,TRBJ2-3,.,TGTGCCAGCAGTTTGCGGCTAGCTACAGATACGCAGTATTTT,CASSLRLATDTQYF
.,TRBV25-1,TRBJ1-2,.,TGTGCCAGCAGTGCAGGGGAATACTATGGCTACACCTTC,CASSAGEYYGYTF